Detailed here is one T cell receptor beta chain. Its antigen is unidentified. The data were obtained in a study of blood T cells in healthy people across ages. Regarding the study as a whole: Long-lived and aged donors differed, with more naive CD4+ cells and higher diversity in the long-lived.

A second PCR, run for about 6 to 11 cycles, used a sample-barcoded 5' primer plus a J-beta primer mix. One entry per CDR3 protein results from TCRdb running MiXCR on the 5' RACE reads. The sample includes a few hundred thousand distinct CDR3 sequences, roughly half of them seen just once. The length of the CDR3 is 15 residues. V was shortened by 6 bases and J by 7 bases, with 20 bases between the two germline ends. The germline V gene has CDR1 MNHEY and CDR2 SVGEGT. PBMCs were isolated at a quantity of at least 6 million per sample. The total RNA that was extracted per sample amounted to at least 5 micrograms.

Sequencing was done on a sample of blood. The clonotype originates from a man aged 60 to 75 in good health. The chain combines TRBV6-2 or TRBV6-3 with TRBJ2-3; no definite D call. This chain's CDR3 is CASSPGPNRENTQYF. The CDR3 DNA is TGTGCCAGCAGCCCCGGGCCCAACCGTGAGAATACGCAGTATTTT.